This passage covers 24 T cell receptor beta chains from one sample sequenced in a study of graft-versus-host responses after intestinal transplantation. Here immunoSEQ multiplex PCR was the method, and the copy in TCRdb shows in-frame clones only, minus some. Of 98,000 or so clones listed, about 90% are singletons. These receptors lack a known antigen. The material sequenced was unstimulated CD4+ T cells sorted from spleen or lymph node cells, taken before intestinal transplant. These TCRs come from a human donor who received an intestinal transplant.

V usage is TRBV28 and J usage is TRBJ2-7, with D perhaps TRBD1 (6 bases). V gave up 5 bases and J gave up 3 bases, with 14 bases separating them. Per the germline V gene, CDR1 is MDHEN and CDR2 is SYDVKM. CDR3 length equals 14 residues. This chain's CDR3 is CASSRGDTHYEQYF. CDR3 sequence (DNA): TGTGCCAGCAGTCGTGGGGACACCCACTACGAGCAGTACTTC.

The genes are TRBV5-5 and TRBJ2-3; TRBD2 might be the D (5 bases). V lost 1 base and J lost 4, with 13 bases in between. CDR3 length: 15 residues. Germline CDR1 reads SGHKS; CDR2 reads YYEKEE (reference sequence). The CDR3 DNA reads as TGTGCCAGCAGCTTGACCCAGCAGAGGGCAGATACGCAGTATTTT. Its translation: CASSLTQQRADTQYF. Variable domain in full (rest from reference TRBV5-5 and TRBJ2-3): DAGVTQSPTHLIKTRGQQVTLRCSPISGHKSVSWYQQVLGQGPQFIFQYYEKEERGRGNFPDRFSARQFPNYSSELNVNALLLGDSALYLCASSLTQQRADTQYFGPGTRLTVL.

V usage is TRBV4-2 and J usage is TRBJ1-6; perhaps TRBD1 as D (6 bases). The CDR3 is 12 amino acids. V shed 3 bases and J shed 9 bases, with 6 bases lying between them. Germline lookup yields CDR1 LGHNA and CDR2 YNFKEQ. The CDR3 sequence is CASSHRGSPLHF. The CDR3 DNA sequence: TGTGCCAGCAGCCACAGGGGTTCACCCCTCCACTTT.

This chain connects TRBV5-1 to TRBJ2-3; tentatively, D is TRBD1 (6 bases). This CDR3 spans 17 amino acids. The germline gives CDR1 SGHRS, CDR2 YFSETQ. Trimming removed 0 bases from V and 2 bases from J, with 16 bases in between. For the CDR3, the DNA is TGCGCCAGCAGCTTGGCCCGGGACACCGCCTTCACAGATACGCAGTATTTT. Amino acids: CASSLARDTAFTDTQYF.

This chain links TRBV6-5 with TRBJ2-7; TRBD1 matches at 10 bases. The CDR3 has 15 amino acids. The V and J ends lost 5 bases and 13 bases, in that order; junction bases with no gene match: 17. Germline V gene sequence: CDR1 MNHEY, CDR2 SVGAGI. The CDR3 DNA reads as TGTGCCAGCAGTGCCTCCGGGACAGGGGCCTCCAGAGCATACTTC. It specifies CASSASGTGASRAYF.

The chain couples TRBV2 to TRBJ2-6; D unresolved. Germline CDR1 and CDR2: SNHLY and FYNNEI. This CDR3 comprises 13 residues. The V gene lost 8 bases and the J gene lost 4 bases, with 9 bases spanning the gap. The CDR3 loop reads CASRVSGANVLTF. CDR3 nucleotide sequence: TGTGCCAGCCGCGTGTCGGGGGCCAACGTCCTGACTTTC. The complete variable domain, with remaining parts taken from reference TRBV2 and TRBJ2-6, reads EPEVTQTPSHQVTQMGQEVILRCVPISNHLYFYWYRQILGQKVEFLVSFYNNEISEKSEIFDDQFSVERPDGSNFTLKIRSTKLEDSAMYFCASRVSGANVLTFGAGSRLTVL.

This sequence joins TRBV19 and TRBJ2-6; no clear D. CDR1 LNHDA and CDR2 SQIVND come from the germline V gene (reference sequence). The V gene lost 5 bases and the J gene lost 0 bases, with 11 bases spanning the gap. The length of the CDR3 is 16 residues. The CDR3 DNA reads as TGTGCCAGTAGTTCGTCCCCTGGCTCTGGGGCCAACGTCCTGACTTTC. Translating gives CASSSSPGSGANVLTF.

The chain recombines TRBV7-9 with TRBJ1-1; D ambiguous. Germline assignment: CDR1 SEHNR and CDR2 FQNEAQ (reference sequence). Between the trimmed V and J ends, which lost 0 bases and 0 bases, there was a span of 8 bases. The CDR3 loop spans 15 amino acids. The CDR3: CASSLAETMNTEAFF. CDR3 bases: TGTGCCAGCAGCTTAGCGGAAACCATGAACACTGAAGCTTTCTTT.

The rearrangement joins TRBV11-2 to TRBJ1-1; D unclear. The CDR3 spans 13 residues. Germline lookup yields CDR1 SGHAT and CDR2 FQNNGV. With 4 bases removed from V and 4 bases from J, the gap between germline ends came to 10 bases. CDR3 bases: TGTGCCAGCAGCTCGCGCGTAGCCACTGAAGCTTTCTTT. It yields the protein CASSSRVATEAFF.

The chain is built from TRBV30 and TRBJ1-5; 9 nucleotides agree with TRBD1. The CDR3 has 15 amino acids. The J segment lost 6 bases and the V segment lost 1 base, leaving 7 bases of the junction unmatched. Germline V gene lookup returns CDR1 GTSNPN and CDR2 SVGIG (reference sequence). In DNA form, the CDR3 reads TGTGCCTGGAGTGGGGGGACAGGGCGGGTTCAGCCCCAGCATTTT. Its translation: CAWSGGTGRVQPQHF.

This chain connects TRBV5-6 to TRBJ1-5; D is uncertain. This CDR3 is 14 amino acids long. CDR1 and CDR2 (germline): SGHDT, YYEEEE. Trimming took off 2 bases at V and 4 bases at J, with 10 bases between the two ends. The CDR3 loop reads CASSFRGTNQPQHF. As DNA, the CDR3 is TGTGCCAGCAGCTTTAGAGGTACAAATCAGCCCCAGCATTTT.

This clone was observed a single time. The chain couples TRBV28 to TRBJ2-1; TRBD2 matches 10 bases. V lost 6 bases, J lost 4 bases, and 9 bases stayed unmatched. The CDR3 sequence is 16 residues long. The germline CDR1 and CDR2 sequences are MDHEN and SYDVKM. The CDR3 DNA reads as TGTGCCAGCAGGAACACGGGACTAGCGAGGTACAATGAGCAGTTCTTC. Residues: CASRNTGLARYNEQFF.

As DNA, the CDR3 is TGCGCCAGCGGGACTAGCCCTGGGGCCAACGTCCTGACTTTC. Protein: CASGTSPGANVLTF. This chain connects TRBV5-1 to TRBJ2-6; 9 bases line up with TRBD2. The length of the CDR3 is 14 residues. In germline, CDR1 is SGHRS, CDR2 YFSETQ. The ends lost 7 bases at V and 2 bases at J; junction bases unmatched: 1.

The J gene is TRBJ2-2, the V gene TRBV7-3, with D perhaps matching TRBD1 or TRBD2 (5 bases each). The V gene's germline CDR1 is SGHTA and CDR2 FQGTGA. The CDR3 is 16 amino acids. V was pared by 4 bases and J by 2 bases, with 14 bases between. The CDR3 spells CASSSGTLFNTGELFF. In DNA form, the CDR3 reads TGTGCCAGCAGCTCCGGGACGCTGTTTAACACCGGGGAGCTGTTTTTT.

The rearrangement joins TRBV5-6 to TRBJ2-1; maybe TRBD2 (5 bases). V shed 0 bases and J shed 10 bases, with 14 bases lying between them. This CDR3 spans 14 amino acids. Per the germline V gene, CDR1 is SGHDT and CDR2 is YYEEEE. CDR3 sequence reads: CASSLGGGGGEQFF. In nucleotides, the CDR3 is TGTGCCAGCAGCTTGGGTGGAGGAGGAGGAGAGCAGTTCTTC. Supplemented by reference TRBV5-6 and TRBJ2-1, the full variable domain reads DAGVTQSPTHLIKTRGQQVTLRCSPKSGHDTVSWYQQALGQGPQFIFQYYEEEERQRGNFPDRFSGHQFPNYSSELNVNALLLGDSALYLCASSLGGGGGEQFFGPGTRLTVL.

V is TRBV11-3 and J is TRBJ1-3; D possibly corresponds to TRBD1 (6 bases). The germline CDR1 and CDR2 sequences are SGHNT and YENEEA. V was pared by 5 bases and J by 1 base, with 9 bases between. This CDR3 comprises 14 residues. This chain's CDR3 is CASSTGNSGNTIYF. DNA for the CDR3: TGTGCCAGCAGCACAGGGAATTCTGGAAACACCATATATTTT.

The rearrangement joins TRBV10-3 to TRBJ1-1; D may be TRBD1 (5 bases). Between the trimmed V and J ends, which lost 6 bases and 3 bases, there was a span of 11 bases. There are 13 residues in the CDR3. The V gene's germline CDR1 is ENHRY and CDR2 SYGVKD. The chain's CDR3 is CAISETGDTEAFF. The CDR3 nucleotides read TGTGCCATCAGCGAAACAGGAGACACTGAAGCTTTCTTT.

The table lists this clone with a count of one. This rearrangement joins TRBV7-6 to TRBJ2-1; 12 positions agree with TRBD2. CDR1 is SGHVS, CDR2 FNYEAQ, per germline. The CDR3 is 16 amino acids. Trimming cost V 5 bases and J 8 bases; bases outside gene matches: 10. CDR3 region: CASSPTGLAGRDEQFF. Here the CDR3 DNA reads TGTGCCAGCAGCCCCACCGGACTAGCGGGGAGGGATGAGCAGTTCTTC.

This clone was seen a single time. This sequence joins TRBV2 and TRBJ1-4; unclear D gene. CDR3 length: 15 amino acids. Trimming stripped 4 bases from V and 8 bases from J, with 17 bases between. Germline V lookup: CDR1 SNHLY, CDR2 FYNNEI. Here the CDR3 reads CASSADITLREKLFF. CDR3 DNA sequence: TGTGCCAGCAGTGCAGACATCACACTGAGGGAAAAACTGTTTTTT. The full variable domain, with the rest looked up from reference TRBV2 and TRBJ1-4, is EPEVTQTPSHQVTQMGQEVILRCVPISNHLYFYWYRQILGQKVEFLVSFYNNEISEKSEIFDDQFSVERPDGSNFTLKIRSTKLEDSAMYFCASSADITLREKLFFGSGTQLSVL.

V is TRBV5-1 and J is TRBJ1-1, with D unresolved. V was clipped by 6 bases and J by 4 bases, with 16 bases between them. CDR3 length: 14 amino acids. CDR1 SGHRS and CDR2 YFSETQ come from the germline V gene. The CDR3 DNA reads as TGCGCCAGCACCCCCAAGGGAGATGGCACTGAAGCTTTCTTT. Residues: CASTPKGDGTEAFF.

The V call is TRBV5-1, the J call TRBJ2-2; D not resolved. The germline V gene has CDR1 SGHRS and CDR2 YFSETQ. V lost 2 bases and J lost 9, with 5 bases in between. The CDR3 extends over 11 amino acids. In DNA, the CDR3 is TGCGCCAGCAGCTTTGGACGGGAGCTGTTTTTT. It codes for CASSFGRELFF.

The chain joins TRBV5-4 to TRBJ1-2; TRBD1 aligns across 8 bases. In germline, CDR1 is SGHNT, CDR2 YYREEE (reference sequence). This CDR3 has 16 amino acids. Germline trimming cut 1 base from V and 4 bases from J; bases unmatched to any gene: 9. The CDR3 is CASSLIGQGRSYGYTF. Written as DNA, the CDR3 is TGTGCCAGCAGCTTGATCGGACAGGGCAGGAGCTATGGCTACACCTTC.

This chain links TRBV25-1 with TRBJ2-7; 11 bases fit TRBD2. Germline values: CDR1 MGHDK, CDR2 SYGVNS. This CDR3 is 14 amino acids long. The CDR3 reads CARKGSSGRHEQYF. CDR3 in DNA: TGTGCAAGAAAGGGTTCTAGCGGGAGGCACGAGCAGTACTTC.

The genes are TRBV9 and TRBJ2-3, with D possibly matching TRBD1 (5 bases). CDR3 size: 14 residues. Trimming took off 0 bases at V and 0 bases at J, with 5 bases between the two ends. Germline V CDR1 and CDR2: SGDLS, YYNGEE. The CDR3 region has the DNA TGTGCCAGCAGCGTAGGACAGAGCACAGATACGCAGTATTTT. Its protein product is CASSVGQSTDTQYF. Combining the CDR3 with reference TRBV9 and TRBJ2-3 gives the whole variable domain DSGVTQTPKHLITATGQRVTLRCSPRSGDLSVYWYQQSLDQGLQFLIQYYNGEERAKGNILERFSAQQFPDLHSELNLSSLELGDSALYFCASSVGQSTDTQYFGPGTRLTVL.